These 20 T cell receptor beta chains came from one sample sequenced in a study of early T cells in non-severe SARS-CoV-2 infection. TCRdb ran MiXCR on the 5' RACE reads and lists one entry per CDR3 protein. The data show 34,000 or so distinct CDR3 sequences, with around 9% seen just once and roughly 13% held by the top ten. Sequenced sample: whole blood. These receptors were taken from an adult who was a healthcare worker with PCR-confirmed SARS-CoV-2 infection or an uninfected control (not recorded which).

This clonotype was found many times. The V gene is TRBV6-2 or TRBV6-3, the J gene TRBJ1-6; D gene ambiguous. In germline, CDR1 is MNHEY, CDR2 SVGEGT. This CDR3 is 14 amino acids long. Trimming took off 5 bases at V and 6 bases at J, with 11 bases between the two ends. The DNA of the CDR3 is TGTGCCAGCAGTCAAGGACGACGTAATTCACCCCTCCACTTT. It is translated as CASSQGRRNSPLHF.

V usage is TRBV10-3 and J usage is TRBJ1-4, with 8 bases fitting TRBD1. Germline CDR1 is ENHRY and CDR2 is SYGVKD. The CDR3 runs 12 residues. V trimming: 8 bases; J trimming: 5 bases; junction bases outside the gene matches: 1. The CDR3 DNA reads TGTGCCATCGGACAGGGCAATGAAAAACTGTTTTTT. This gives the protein CAIGQGNEKLFF.

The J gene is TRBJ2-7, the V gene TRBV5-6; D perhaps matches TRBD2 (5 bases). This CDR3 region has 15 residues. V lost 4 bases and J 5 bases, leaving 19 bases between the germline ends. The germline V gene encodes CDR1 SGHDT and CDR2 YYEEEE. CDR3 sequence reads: CASSRRETHNHEQYF. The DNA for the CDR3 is TGTGCCAGCAGCAGACGGGAAACGCATAACCACGAGCAGTACTTC.

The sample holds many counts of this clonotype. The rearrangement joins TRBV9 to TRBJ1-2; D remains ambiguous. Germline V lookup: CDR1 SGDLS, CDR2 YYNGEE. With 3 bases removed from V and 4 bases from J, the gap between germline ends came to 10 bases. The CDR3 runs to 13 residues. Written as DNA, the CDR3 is TGTGCCAGCAGCGGGATAGTCCCCTATGGCTACACCTTC. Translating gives CASSGIVPYGYTF.

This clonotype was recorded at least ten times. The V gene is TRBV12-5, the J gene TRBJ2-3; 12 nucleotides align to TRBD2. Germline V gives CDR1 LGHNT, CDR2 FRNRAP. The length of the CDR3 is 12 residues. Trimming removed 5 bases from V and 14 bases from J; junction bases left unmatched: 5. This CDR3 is CASGRLAGGWYF. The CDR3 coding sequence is TGTGCTAGTGGTCGTCTAGCGGGGGGGTGGTATTTT.

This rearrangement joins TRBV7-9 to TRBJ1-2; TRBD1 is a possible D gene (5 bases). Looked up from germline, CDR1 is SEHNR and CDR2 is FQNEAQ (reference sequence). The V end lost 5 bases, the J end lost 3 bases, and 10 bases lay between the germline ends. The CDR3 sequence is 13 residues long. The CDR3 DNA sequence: TGTGCCAGCAGCCAAGGACAACACTATGGCTACACCTTC. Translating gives CASSQGQHYGYTF.

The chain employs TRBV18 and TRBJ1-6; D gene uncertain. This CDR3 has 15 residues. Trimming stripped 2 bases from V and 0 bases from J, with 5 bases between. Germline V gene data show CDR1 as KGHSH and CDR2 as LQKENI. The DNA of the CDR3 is TGTGCCAGCTCACCATCTCCCTCCTATAATTCACCCCTCCACTTT. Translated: CASSPSPSYNSPLHF.

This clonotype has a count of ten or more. The CDR3 spells CASSLEQGAWQPQHF. DNA for the CDR3: TGCGCCAGCAGCTTGGAGCAGGGGGCTTGGCAGCCCCAGCATTTT. V is TRBV5-1 and J is TRBJ1-5; 8 nucleotides align to TRBD1. Trimming took 0 bases from V and 7 from J; bases not matched to a gene: 6. The V gene's germline CDR1 is SGHRS and CDR2 YFSETQ. This CDR3 region has 15 residues.

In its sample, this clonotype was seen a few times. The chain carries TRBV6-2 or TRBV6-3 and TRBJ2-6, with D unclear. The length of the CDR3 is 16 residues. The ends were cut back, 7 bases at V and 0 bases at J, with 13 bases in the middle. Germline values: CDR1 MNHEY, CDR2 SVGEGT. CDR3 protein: CASIRPANSGANVLTF. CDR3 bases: TGTGCCAGCATTAGGCCCGCGAACTCTGGGGCCAACGTCCTGACTTTC.

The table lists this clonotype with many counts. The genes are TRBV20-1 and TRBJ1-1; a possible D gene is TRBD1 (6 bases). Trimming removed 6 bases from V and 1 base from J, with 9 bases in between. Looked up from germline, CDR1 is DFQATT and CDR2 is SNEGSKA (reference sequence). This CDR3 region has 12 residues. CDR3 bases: TGCAGTGCGGGGGGGCGGAACACTGAAGCTTTCTTT. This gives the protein CSAGGRNTEAFF.

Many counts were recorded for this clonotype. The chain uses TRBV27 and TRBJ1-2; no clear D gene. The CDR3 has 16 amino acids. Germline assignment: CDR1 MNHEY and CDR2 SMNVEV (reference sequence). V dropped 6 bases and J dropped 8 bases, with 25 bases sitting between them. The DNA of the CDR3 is TGTGCCAGCAGCCCAATCACTCCCCCGGACGGCCGCGGCTACACCTTC. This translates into CASSPITPPDGRGYTF.

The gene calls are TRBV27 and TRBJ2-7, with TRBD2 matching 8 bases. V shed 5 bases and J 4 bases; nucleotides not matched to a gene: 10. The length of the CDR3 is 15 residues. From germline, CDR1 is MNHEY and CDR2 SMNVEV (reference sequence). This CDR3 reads CASSAIAGRNYEQYF. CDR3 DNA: TGTGCCAGCAGTGCGATAGCGGGGCGCAATTACGAGCAGTACTTC.

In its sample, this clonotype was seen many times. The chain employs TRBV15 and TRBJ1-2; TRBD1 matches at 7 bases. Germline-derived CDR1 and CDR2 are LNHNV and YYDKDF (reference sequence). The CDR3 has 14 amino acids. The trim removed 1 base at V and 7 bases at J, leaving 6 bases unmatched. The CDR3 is CATSRGPRGGGYTF. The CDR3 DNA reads TGTGCCACCAGCAGAGGACCCAGGGGGGGTGGCTACACCTTC.

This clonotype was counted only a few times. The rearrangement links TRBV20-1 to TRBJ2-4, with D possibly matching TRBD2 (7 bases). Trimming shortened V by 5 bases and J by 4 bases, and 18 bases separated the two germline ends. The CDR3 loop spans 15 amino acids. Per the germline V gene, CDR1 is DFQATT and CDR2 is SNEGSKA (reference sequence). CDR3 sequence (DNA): TGCAGTGCTCCTAGCGCCGGGGGGCTTAAAAACATTCAGTACTTC. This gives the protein CSAPSAGGLKNIQYF.

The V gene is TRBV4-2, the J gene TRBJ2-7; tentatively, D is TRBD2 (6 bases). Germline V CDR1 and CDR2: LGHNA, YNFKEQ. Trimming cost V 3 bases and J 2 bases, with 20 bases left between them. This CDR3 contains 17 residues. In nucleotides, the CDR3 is TGTGCCAGCAGCCATGGTACCGGGACTCCTATAACCTACGAGCAGTACTTC. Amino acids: CASSHGTGTPITYEQYF.

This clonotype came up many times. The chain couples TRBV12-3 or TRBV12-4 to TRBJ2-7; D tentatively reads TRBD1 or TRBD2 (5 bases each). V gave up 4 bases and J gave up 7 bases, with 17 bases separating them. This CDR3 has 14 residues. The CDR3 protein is CASSSRGRPGEQYF. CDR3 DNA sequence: TGTGCCAGCAGTTCACGGGGCCGGCCGGGGGAGCAGTACTTC.

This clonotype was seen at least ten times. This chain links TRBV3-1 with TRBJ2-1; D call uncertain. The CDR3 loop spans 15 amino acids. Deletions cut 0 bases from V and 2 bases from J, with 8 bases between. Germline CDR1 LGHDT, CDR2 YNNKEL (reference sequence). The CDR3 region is CASSQETVPYNEQFF. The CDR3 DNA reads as TGTGCCAGCAGCCAAGAAACAGTTCCCTACAATGAGCAGTTCTTC.

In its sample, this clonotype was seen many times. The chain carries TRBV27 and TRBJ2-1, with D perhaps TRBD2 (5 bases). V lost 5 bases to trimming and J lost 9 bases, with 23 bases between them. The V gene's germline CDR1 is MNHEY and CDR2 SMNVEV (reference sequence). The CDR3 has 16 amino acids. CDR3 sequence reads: CASSPTGGLVGSEQFF. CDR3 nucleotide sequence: TGTGCCAGCAGTCCAACGGGCGGGCTAGTGGGGAGTGAGCAGTTCTTC.

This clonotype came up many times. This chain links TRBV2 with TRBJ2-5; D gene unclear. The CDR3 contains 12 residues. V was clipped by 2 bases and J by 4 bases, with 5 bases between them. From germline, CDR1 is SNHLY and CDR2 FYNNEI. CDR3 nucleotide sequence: TGTGCCAGCAGTGAAACGGTAGAGACCCAGTACTTC. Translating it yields CASSETVETQYF.

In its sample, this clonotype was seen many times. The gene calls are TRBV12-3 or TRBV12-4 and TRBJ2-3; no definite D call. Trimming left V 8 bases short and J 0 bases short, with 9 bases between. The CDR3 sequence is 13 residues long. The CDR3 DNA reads TGTGCCAGCGAGGAGTTGAGCACAGATACGCAGTATTTT. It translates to CASEELSTDTQYF.